This TCR beta chain was found in a study of blood T cell repertoires in COVID-19. Whole-study context: There were acute and convalescent COVID-19 samples, and they came from the United States, Italy and Spain.

V gave up 1 base and J gave up 5 bases, with 11 bases separating them. Germline-derived CDR1 and CDR2 are LNHNV and YYDKDF (reference sequence). The CDR3 is 14 amino acids. Resolution of symptoms, clearance, or two negative PCRs was present in recovered Cohort 3 donors. TCRdb's table, derived via immunoSEQ multiplex PCR, lists solely in-frame clones and lacks some. In the table there are about 480,000 clones, roughly 90% of which are singletons. The sequenced sample was PBMCs or T cells enriched from blood (not recorded which). This TCR came from a woman aged 40 to 49 who had recovered from COVID-19. The chain combines TRBV15 with TRBJ1-1, with a possible D match to TRBD1 (6 bases). The CDR3 loop is CATSRVQGLTEAFF. The CDR3 coding sequence is TGTGCCACCAGCAGAGTGCAGGGGCTGACTGAAGCTTTCTTT. The full variable domain, its missing parts supplied by reference TRBV15 and TRBJ1-1, is DAMVIQNPRYQVTQFGKPVTLSCSQTLNHNVMYWYQQKSSQAPKLLFHYYDKDFNNEADTPDNFQSRRPNTSFCFLDIRSPGLGDTAMYLCATSRVQGLTEAFFGQGTRLTVV.